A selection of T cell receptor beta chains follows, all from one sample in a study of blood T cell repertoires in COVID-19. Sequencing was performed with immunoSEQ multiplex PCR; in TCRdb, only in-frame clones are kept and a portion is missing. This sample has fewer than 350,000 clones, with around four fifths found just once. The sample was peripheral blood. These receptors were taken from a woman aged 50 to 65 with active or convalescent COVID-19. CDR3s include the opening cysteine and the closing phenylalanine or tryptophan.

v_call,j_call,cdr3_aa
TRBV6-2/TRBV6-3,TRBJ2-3,CASSRQPLRVGRRADTQYF
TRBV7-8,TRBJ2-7,CASSPTPGQGSEQYF
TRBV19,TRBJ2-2,CASSTLTSGSGGTGELFF
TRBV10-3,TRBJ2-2,CAISVSGGSADTGELFF
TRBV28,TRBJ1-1,CASSETGRNTEAFF
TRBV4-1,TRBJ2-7,CASSQLGLAGYEQYF
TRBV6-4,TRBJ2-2,CASSGLGPTGELFF
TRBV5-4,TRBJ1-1,CASSLSEGEAFF
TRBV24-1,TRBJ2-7,CATSNSGVPPHEQYF
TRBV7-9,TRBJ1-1,CASSQNTNTEAFF
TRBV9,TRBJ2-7,CASSWGPNYEQYF
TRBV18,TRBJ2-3,CASSPDQATDTQYF
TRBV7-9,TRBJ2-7,CASSLEAGFTYEQYF
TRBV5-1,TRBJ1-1,CASSSNPQGATEAFF
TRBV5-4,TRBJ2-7,CASSRGGPYEQYF
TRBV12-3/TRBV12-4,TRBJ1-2,CASSLRQGDGYTF
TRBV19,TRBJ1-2,CASSIGRGIYGYTF
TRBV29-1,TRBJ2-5,CSVGAVQETQYF
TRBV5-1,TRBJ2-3,CASSLAGKHTDTQYF
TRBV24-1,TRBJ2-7,CATSDGPYEQYF
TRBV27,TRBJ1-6,CASSFRRVNSPLHF
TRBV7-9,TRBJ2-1,CASSFSQGLTYNEQFF
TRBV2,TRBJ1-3,CASPPDRVGNTIYF
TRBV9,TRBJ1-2,CASSVEQDNGYTF
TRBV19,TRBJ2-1,CASSPRASYNEQFF
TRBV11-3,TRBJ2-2,CASSSGLPTGELFF
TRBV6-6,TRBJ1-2,CASSRSDRKTLFRGYTF
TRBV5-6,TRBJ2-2,CASSFDGDTGELFF
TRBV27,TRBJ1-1,CASSLLGLQRDTEAFF
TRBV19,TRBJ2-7,CASSMERGLSYEQYF
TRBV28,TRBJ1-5,CATMWGGAGSNQPQHF
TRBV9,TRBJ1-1,CASSVGANTNTEAFF
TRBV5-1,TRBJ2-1,CASSLGLGQGNLYNEQFF
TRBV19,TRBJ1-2,CASSTWDREGYGYTF
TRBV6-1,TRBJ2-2,CASSEATSGRVYTGELFF
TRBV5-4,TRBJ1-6,CASSRGQGTTHSPLHF
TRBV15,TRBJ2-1,CATSRESRRATEQFF
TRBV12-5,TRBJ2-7,CASGQGSYYEQYF
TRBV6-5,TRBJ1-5,CASRLQGAGQPQHF
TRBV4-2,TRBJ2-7,CASSQRLAGGPVREQYF
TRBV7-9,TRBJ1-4,CASSLGLQVYPPTNEKLFF
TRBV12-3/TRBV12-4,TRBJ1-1,CASSSGGNTEAFF
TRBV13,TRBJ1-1,CASSLIRGTEAFF
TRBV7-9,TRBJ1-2,CASSRTGGENYGYTF
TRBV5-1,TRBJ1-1,CASSLGWTAVNTEAFF
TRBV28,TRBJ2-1,CASRTSGGVYNEQFF